The clone carrying this T cell receptor (beta chain) was picked up one time. The target antigen is unknown. These data originate in a study of response to subunit inactivated influenza vaccine. General study findings and limits: Authors suggested that a seasonal influenza vaccination recruits few new T cells each time.

Germline loops: CDR1 SGHTA, CDR2 FQGNSA. Unmatched junction bases numbered 8, after V lost 5 bases and J lost 8 bases. CDR3 length equals 14 residues. In TCRdb, the RT-PCR reads were re-called with MiXCR into one record per CDR3 protein. The sample records around 850,000 distinct CDR3 sequences, 15% to 20% being singletons. The sequences come from PBMCs from blood, collected 5 days after vaccination. This clonotype was sampled from a man in his forties or fifties who received an inactivated influenza vaccine. The V gene is TRBV7-2, the J gene TRBJ2-4; 8 bases line up with TRBD1. The CDR3: CASSARGRGDIQYF. In DNA, the CDR3 is TGTGCCAGCAGCGCCAGGGGGCGAGGAGACATTCAGTACTTC.